The following is a T cell receptor beta chain sequence with its context. This record belongs to a study of cytomegalovirus exposure and HLA in healthy donors. Generated by immunoSEQ multiplex PCR, the TCRdb table keeps only in-frame clones and is missing some. This table has more than 140,000 clones, roughly 89% appearing once. V lost 0 bases to trimming and J lost 5 bases, with 14 bases between them. CDR1 is SGHNT and CDR2 is YYREEE in the germline V gene (reference sequence). The CDR3 runs to 15 residues. The donors were part of the validation cohort of some 120 subjects. That cohort was separate from the first cohort, which comprised fewer than 800 subjects.

The origin of this receptor is a woman aged 18-29 years in good health and CMV-seropositive. Sequencing was performed on PBMCs. This rearrangement joins TRBV5-4 to TRBJ1-2, with D uncertain. The DNA for the CDR3 is TGTGCCAGCAGCTTGGCCCAAACAGTTTCGTATGGCTACACCTTC. This gives the protein CASSLAQTVSYGYTF.